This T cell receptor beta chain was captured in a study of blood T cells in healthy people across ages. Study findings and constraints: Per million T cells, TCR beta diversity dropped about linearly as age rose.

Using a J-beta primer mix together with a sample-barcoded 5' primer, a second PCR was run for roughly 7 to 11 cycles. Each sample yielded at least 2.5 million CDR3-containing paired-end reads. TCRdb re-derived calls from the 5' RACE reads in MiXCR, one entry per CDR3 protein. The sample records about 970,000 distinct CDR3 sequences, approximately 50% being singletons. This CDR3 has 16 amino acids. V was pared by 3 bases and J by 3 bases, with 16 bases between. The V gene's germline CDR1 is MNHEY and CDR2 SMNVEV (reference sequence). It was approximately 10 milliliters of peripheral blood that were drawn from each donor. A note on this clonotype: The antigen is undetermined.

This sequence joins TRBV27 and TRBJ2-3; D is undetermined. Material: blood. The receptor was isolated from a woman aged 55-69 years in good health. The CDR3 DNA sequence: TGTGCCAGCAGTTTCCACCACACCATGAGAACAGATACGCAGTATTTT. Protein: CASSFHHTMRTDTQYF.